The rows below give T cell receptor beta chains drawn from one sample of a study of blood T cells in healthy people across ages. TCRdb processed the 5' RACE reads anew with MiXCR; each CDR3 protein has one entry. Altogether hundreds of thousands of distinct CDR3 sequences are present, about 61% being singletons, with the ten largest covering under 30%. Sequenced material: blood. The receptors were sampled from a man aged 40-49 years in good health. The CDR3 runs from the conserved cysteine through the conserved F or W. Each record gives: V gene, CDR3 length, D gene, J gene, clone size, CDR3 DNA, CDR3 protein. The D gene is left open where the match is weak. Not every row has a clone size; where given, it reads once, few, many or a size class.

>TRBV25-1|15|.|TRBJ1-2|many
TGTGCCAGCAGTGCCCCCCTGGGAGCAATCTATGGCTACACCTTC
CASSAPLGAIYGYTF
>TRBV5-8|15|.|TRBJ2-4|.
TGTGCCAGCAGCTTGGGCGGGACAGCAAAAAACATTCAGTACTTC
CASSLGGTAKNIQYF
>TRBV12-3/TRBV12-4|15|TRBD1|TRBJ1-5|once
TGTGCCAGCAGGCTGACAGGGACGAACAATCAGCCCCAGCATTTT
CASRLTGTNNQPQHF
>TRBV9|18|.|TRBJ2-1|.
TGTGCCAGCAGCGTAGCCAGTGTCGGGGGCCGCCCGAGTAATGTGCAGTTCTTC
CASSVASVGGRPSNVQFF
>TRBV7-3|18|TRBD2|TRBJ2-6|few
TGTGCCAGCAGCTTATCGACTAGCGGGATCTCCGGGGCCAACGTCCTGACTTTC
CASSLSTSGISGANVLTF
>TRBV7-2|17|.|TRBJ1-6|.
TGTGCCAGCAGCTTAGAGGCCCAGACAAGGGATAATTCACCCCTCCACTTT
CASSLEAQTRDNSPLHF
>TRBV7-2|18|.|TRBJ2-3|.
TGTGCCAGCAGCTTATGGGGGGCTCAGTATTCTAGCACAGATACGCAGTATTTT
CASSLWGAQYSSTDTQYF
>TRBV10-3|16|TRBD1|TRBJ1-4|many
TGTGCCATCAGTGACAGTCTCCGACAGGGGGGCGAAAAACTGTTTTTT
CAISDSLRQGGEKLFF
>TRBV3-1|14|.|TRBJ2-1|.
TGTGCCAGCAGCCCAGAACGTGTCATCGGTGAGCAGTTCTTC
CASSPERVIGEQFF
>TRBV5-1|16|TRBD1|TRBJ2-1|.
TGCGCCAGCAGCTTGGGCGGGACAGGGTCAGTCCATGAGCAGTTCTTC
CASSLGGTGSVHEQFF
>TRBV9|15|.|TRBJ1-5|.
TGTGCCAGCAGCGTAGGGTTAGGAGGCAATCAGCCCCAGCATTTT
CASSVGLGGNQPQHF
>TRBV27|16|TRBD1|TRBJ2-7|.
TGTGCCAGCAGTAACTATAGGGGGCGCCGGTCCTACGAGCAGTACTTC
CASSNYRGRRSYEQYF
>TRBV4-1|14|.|TRBJ2-6|.
TGCGCCAGCAGCTATTACTCTGGGGCCAACGTCCTGACTTTC
CASSYYSGANVLTF
>TRBV3-1|12|TRBD2|TRBJ2-5|.
TGTGCCAGCCACGGGAGGGCCGGAGGGCAGTACTTC
CASHGRAGGQYF
>TRBV20-1|9|.|TRBJ1-2|few
TGCAGTGTTCTTTCGGGCTACACCTTC
CSVLSGYTF
>TRBV10-3|15|.|TRBJ2-1|.
TGTGCCATCACCTCTACTACGACCTCCTACAATGAGCAGTTCTTC
CAITSTTTSYNEQFF
>TRBV27|15|.|TRBJ1-4|.
TGTGCCAGCAGTTTTGCCGGGGAGGCTCGTGAAAAACTGTTTTTT
CASSFAGEAREKLFF
>TRBV20-1|15|TRBD1|TRBJ1-1|.
TGCAGTGCTAGTGATCAGGGGGGGATGAACACTGAAGCTTTCTTT
CSASDQGGMNTEAFF
>TRBV20-1|14|.|TRBJ2-5|.
TGCAGTGCTAGTGGTGTGGTCAGGGTGGAGACCCAGTACTTC
CSASGVVRVETQYF
>TRBV29-1|14|.|TRBJ1-1|few
TGCAGCTGTTGGGCGGGGGGAGACCCCACTGAAGCTTTCTTT
CSCWAGGDPTEAFF
>TRBV7-3|13|.|TRBJ2-7|.
TGTGCCAGCAGCTTATGGGCAGGGAACGAGCAGTACTTC
CASSLWAGNEQYF
>TRBV24-1|13|.|TRBJ2-5|.
TGTGCCACCAGTGACGCCTTGTTGGAGACCCAGTACTTC
CATSDALLETQYF
>TRBV20-1|16|TRBD2|TRBJ2-5|.
TGCAGTGCTAGACTTTGGGGAGGAGGCGGGGGAGAGACCCAGTACTTC
CSARLWGGGGGETQYF
>TRBV7-2|13|.|TRBJ2-7|.
TGTGCCAGCAGCTCCCGAGGCGCCTACGAGCAGTACTTC
CASSSRGAYEQYF
>TRBV18|14|.|TRBJ2-5|.
TGTGCCAGCTCACCCCAGTCGGCCGTCGAGACCCAGTACTTC
CASSPQSAVETQYF
>TRBV20-1|12|.|TRBJ2-5|.
TGCAGTGCTATCCCCCTCCAAGAGACCCAGTACTTC
CSAIPLQETQYF
>TRBV5-1|13|.|TRBJ1-4|.
TGCGCCAGCAGCTGGGACGTTGGGGAAAAACTGTTTTTT
CASSWDVGEKLFF
>TRBV20-1|19|TRBD2|TRBJ2-3|.
TGCAGTGCTAGAGCCTACTGGGTGGCTAGCGGGAGGGCGCCAGATACGCAGTATTTT
CSARAYWVASGRAPDTQYF
>TRBV6-1|14|TRBD1|TRBJ1-2|.
TGTGCCAGCATTGTGGACAGGGGGCCGCGCGGCTACACCTTC
CASIVDRGPRGYTF
>TRBV7-9|17|.|TRBJ2-1|.
TGTGCCAGCAGCTTAGCCCTGCGGCCCGGACTTGGGAATGAGCAGTTCTTC
CASSLALRPGLGNEQFF
>TRBV4-2|17|TRBD2|TRBJ2-3|.
TGTGCCAGCAGCCCCCGTGTTGGAGCGGGAGGGACAGATACGCAGTATTTT
CASSPRVGAGGTDTQYF
>TRBV4-1|15|TRBD2|TRBJ2-1|.
TGCGCCAGCAGCCCGACTAGCGGGAGCGGGGAGACCCAGTTCTTC
CASSPTSGSGETQFF
>TRBV5-1|15|TRBD2|TRBJ2-1|few
TGCGCCAGCAGCTTGGGACTAGCGGGAATCGATGAGCAGTTCTTC
CASSLGLAGIDEQFF
>TRBV10-3|14|.|TRBJ1-2|.
TGTGCCATCAGTGAAGTCAGGGATCGATATGGCTACACCTTC
CAISEVRDRYGYTF
>TRBV27|15|.|TRBJ2-3|.
TGTGCCAGCAGTTTATCTCGGGGATACACAGATACGCAGTATTTT
CASSLSRGYTDTQYF
>TRBV12-5|12|.|TRBJ2-5|.
TGTGCTAGTGGTTTGGTATTCGAGACCCAGTACTTC
CASGLVFETQYF
>TRBV5-1|17|TRBD2|TRBJ2-1|.
TGCGCCAGCAGCTTGGAGCCCCTAGCGGGGGGGCCAGGTGAGCAGTTCTTC
CASSLEPLAGGPGEQFF
>TRBV4-2|15|.|TRBJ2-5|.
TGTGCCAGCAGCCAAGTCGGGCAGATCCAAGAGACCCAGTACTTC
CASSQVGQIQETQYF
>TRBV7-2|12|.|TRBJ2-7|.
TGTGCCAGCAGCTCGGGGTTCTACGAGCAGTACTTC
CASSSGFYEQYF
>TRBV2|12|.|TRBJ2-1|.
TGTGCCAGAGAGGGGTCCTACAATGAGCAGTTCTTC
CAREGSYNEQFF
>TRBV4-2|16|TRBD2|TRBJ2-1|once
TGTGCCAGCAGCTCGACGACTAGCGGGATTGGGAATGAGCAGTTCTTC
CASSSTTSGIGNEQFF
>TRBV20-1|13|.|TRBJ1-1|once
TGCAGTGCTCAAGAGGACCTGAACACTGAAGCTTTCTTT
CSAQEDLNTEAFF
>TRBV28|14|TRBD1|TRBJ2-7|.
TGTGCCAGCAGTCCGGGACAGATACGTGGGCAGCAGTACTTC
CASSPGQIRGQQYF
>TRBV28|12|.|TRBJ2-1|.
TGTGCCAGCAGCAACCAAGGGAATGAGCAGTTCTTC
CASSNQGNEQFF
>TRBV6-5|20|.|TRBJ2-6|few
TGTGCCAGCAGTTACTCGGCTGGCTGGGTTTTCAGTCCTGGGGCCAACGTCCTGACTTTC
CASSYSAGWVFSPGANVLTF
>TRBV4-2|15|TRBD2|TRBJ2-1|.
TGTGCCAGCAGCGAACATAGCGGGGGGGCGGGAGAGCAGTTCTTC
CASSEHSGGAGEQFF
>TRBV27|15|TRBD1|TRBJ1-2|.
TGTGCCAGCAGATACAAGGGACAGTTAAACTATGGCTACACCTTC
CASRYKGQLNYGYTF
>TRBV5-8|16|TRBD1|TRBJ2-3|few
TGTGCCAGCAGCCTCCTTAGTGGCACAGGGGGAGATACGCAGTATTTT
CASSLLSGTGGDTQYF
>TRBV5-1|15|.|TRBJ2-1|few
TGCGCCAGCGAACCGGACGGAAGCTCCTACAATGAGCAGTTCTTC
CASEPDGSSYNEQFF
>TRBV6-1|17|TRBD2|TRBJ2-3|.
TGTGCCAGCAGACAAATGACTAGCGGGGGGGCGACAGATACGCAGTATTTT
CASRQMTSGGATDTQYF
>TRBV20-1|16|.|TRBJ2-7|.
TGCAGTGCTAGAGATCCGGGCGGACTAAGCTCCTACGAGCAGTACTTC
CSARDPGGLSSYEQYF
>TRBV7-2|16|.|TRBJ2-5|.
TGTGCCAGCAGCTCTGGGGCCCCGGGGGCGCAAGAGACCCAGTACTTC
CASSSGAPGAQETQYF
>TRBV6-5|14|.|TRBJ2-3|.
TGTGCCAGCCCCTCCCACTTTAGCACAGATACGCAGTATTTT
CASPSHFSTDTQYF
>TRBV20-1|16|TRBD2|TRBJ2-1|.
TGCAGTGCTAGCGGGGGGGGATATAGCTCCTACAATGAGCAGTTCTTC
CSASGGGYSSYNEQFF
>TRBV6-2/TRBV6-3|17|TRBD2|TRBJ2-5|.
TGTGCCAGCAGTTACTCTCGACTAGCGGGGGGGAAAGAGACCCAGTACTTC
CASSYSRLAGGKETQYF
>TRBV21-1|15|.|TRBJ2-5|.
TGTGCCAGCAGCAAAGAGAGCGGGGGCCAAGAGACCCAGTACTTC
CASSKESGGQETQYF
>TRBV28|14|.|TRBJ2-7|.
TGTGCCAGCAGTTCCGGAGGGCCTTCCTACGAGCAGTACTTC
CASSSGGPSYEQYF
>TRBV6-2/TRBV6-3|15|TRBD1|TRBJ1-2|.
TGTGCCAGCACCTGGAATCCTTACAGGGGGCAAGGCTACACCTTC
CASTWNPYRGQGYTF
>TRBV7-2|16|.|TRBJ2-4|.
TGTGCCAGCAGCCAAAACCGGGACGCAGACAGAGGCATTCAGTACTTC
CASSQNRDADRGIQYF
>TRBV29-1|10|.|TRBJ1-1|.
TGCAGCGTATCGACTTATGAAGCTTTCTTT
CSVSTYEAFF